This T cell receptor (beta chain) was identified in a study of blood T cell repertoires in COVID-19. Study overall: In each case, the material was cDNA or gDNA derived from T cells, B-cell-depleted T cells, or PBMCs.

How the authors handled the data: Reference gene primer amplification gave nucleated cell count estimates. Here immunoSEQ multiplex PCR was the method, and the copy in TCRdb shows in-frame clones only, minus some. For V, J and clone size, that table is used; D and trimming come from the DNA. The data hold approximately 50,000 clones, with around 86% observed a single time. J lost 2 bases, V lost 3 bases, and 6 bases had no gene match. This CDR3 region has 16 residues. The germline CDR1 and CDR2 sequences are DFQATT and SNEGSKA (reference sequence). The sequenced sample was peripheral blood. This clonotype was obtained from a human donor in a cohort sampled during active COVID-19. The V and J genes are TRBV20-1 and TRBJ2-4; 11 bases are a match to TRBD2. In nucleotides, the CDR3 is TGCAGTGCTAGTACTAGCGGGAGAAAGACCAAAAACATTCAGTACTTC. Its protein is CSASTSGRKTKNIQYF.